These 20 T cell receptor beta chains share one sample of origin, sequenced in a study of T cell repertoires in cytomegalovirus infection. No antigen has been identified for these receptors. One entry per CDR3 protein results from TCRdb running MiXCR on the reads. The sample has 45,000 to 55,000 distinct CDR3 sequences; about a fifth are singletons. The sequencing here drew on CD8+ T cells from cultured PBMCs, taken from culture after CMV antigen stimulation. Source of these receptors: a human donor in good health (CMV status not recorded). Some clones in this sample may be carry-over from other donors' samples.

This clonotype was seen only a few times. The J gene is TRBJ1-2, the V gene TRBV7-9; D uncertain. The CDR3 consists of 17 residues. Trimming took 5 bases from V and 1 from J, leaving 20 bases between them. CDR1 and CDR2 from the germline V gene are SEHNR and FQNEAQ (reference sequence). The CDR3 DNA sequence: TGTGCCAGCAGCGCTTCGGAGGGCGATTTGATTAACTATGGCTACACCTTC. This encodes CASSASEGDLINYGYTF.

This chain's CDR3 is CSASRTLSGNTIYF. The CDR3 coding sequence is TGCAGTGCCTCCAGGACGCTCTCTGGAAACACCATATATTTT. This chain connects TRBV20-1 to TRBJ1-3; D unresolved. Germline V gives CDR1 DFQATT, CDR2 SNEGSKA (reference sequence). Trimming removed 6 bases at V and 0 bases at J, with 12 bases between. CDR3 length: 14 residues.

At least ten counts were recorded for this clonotype. Here the CDR3 reads CSVDGQGAYNEQFF. The CDR3, as DNA: TGCAGCGTTGATGGGCAGGGGGCCTACAATGAGCAGTTCTTC. The chain links TRBV29-1 to TRBJ2-1; 7 bases agree with TRBD1. Germline loops: CDR1 SQVTM, CDR2 ANQGSEA. There are 14 residues in the CDR3. Trimming took 3 bases from V and 2 from J; bases not matched to a gene: 4.

The table lists this clonotype with a few counts. The gene calls are TRBV6-2 or TRBV6-3 and TRBJ1-1; possibly TRBD1 for D (5 bases). In germline, CDR1 is MNHEY, CDR2 SVGEGT. Deletions cut 8 bases from V and 0 bases from J, with 13 bases between. The CDR3 sequence is 14 residues long. CDR3 sequence (DNA): TGTGCCAGCGTGGGGCACCCCCTGAACACTGAAGCTTTCTTT. This codes for CASVGHPLNTEAFF.

This chain joins TRBV6-1 and TRBJ2-1, with TRBD2 matching 12 bases. CDR1 and CDR2 (germline): MNHNS, SASEGT. This CDR3 has 17 amino acids. Losses at the gene ends were 5 bases for V and 9 bases for J; bases not matched to a gene: 14. CDR3 DNA sequence: TGTGCCAGCAGTCCCCGGCCCCTAGCGGGGGGGCTAGGTGAGCAGTTCTTC. The encoded protein is CASSPRPLAGGLGEQFF.

This clonotype was seen a handful of times. The V call is TRBV12-3 or TRBV12-4, the J call TRBJ2-7; D uncertain. V was clipped by 2 bases and J by 6 bases, with 11 bases between them. The CDR3 covers 13 residues. CDR3 in amino acids: CASSLNRIVEQYF. Written as DNA, the CDR3 is TGTGCCAGCAGTTTAAACAGAATCGTCGAGCAGTACTTC.

This clonotype was seen at least ten times. The chain carries TRBV29-1 and TRBJ2-2; D remains unclear. The CDR3 totals 14 residues. Germline CDR1 is SQVTM and CDR2 is ANQGSEA. V was pared by 1 base and J by 6 bases, with 12 bases between. CDR3 coding DNA: TGCAGCGTTGAAGGTCCTGGGGTGGCCGGGGAGCTGTTTTTT. Amino acid sequence: CSVEGPGVAGELFF.

The chain employs TRBV7-8 and TRBJ1-1, with unresolved D. This CDR3 has 14 residues. Trimming took 0 bases from V and 8 from J, leaving 13 bases between them. CDR1 and CDR2 (germline): SGHVS, FQNEAQ. In DNA form, the CDR3 reads TGTGCCAGCAGCTTAGCGGAAGGGTCCGGGGAAGCTTTCTTT. This codes for CASSLAEGSGEAFF.

The rearrangement links TRBV7-9 to TRBJ2-1, with D tentatively TRBD2 (6 bases). The CDR3 spans 14 residues. CDR1 is SEHNR, CDR2 FQNEAQ, per germline (reference sequence). Trimming removed 6 bases at V and 6 bases at J, with 15 bases between. The CDR3 bases are TGTGCCAGCAGTCATCCGGGACTTTCCAATGAGCAGTTCTTC. Amino acid sequence: CASSHPGLSNEQFF.

The chain combines TRBV7-6 with TRBJ2-2; 7 bases are a match to TRBD2. CDR3 length equals 15 residues. Germline trimming cut 5 bases from V and 6 bases from J; bases unmatched to any gene: 9. Germline values: CDR1 SGHVS, CDR2 FNYEAQ. Here the CDR3 DNA reads TGTGCCAGCAGCCCTCGGGGAGGGTTCCCCGGGGAGCTGTTTTTT. Protein sequence: CASSPRGGFPGELFF.

This clonotype was recorded a few times. The chain links TRBV7-9 to TRBJ1-3; D not resolved. Per the germline V gene, CDR1 is SEHNR and CDR2 is FQNEAQ (reference sequence). This CDR3 is 17 amino acids long. Trimming pared 0 bases from V and 2 bases from J, leaving 14 bases between. The CDR3 protein is CASSLARTQGTGNTIYF. The CDR3 DNA follows: TGTGCCAGCAGCTTAGCTCGTACACAAGGGACTGGAAACACCATATATTTT.

This chain links TRBV7-9 with TRBJ1-1, with D possibly TRBD1 on 6 matching bases. The CDR3 consists of 15 residues. V gave up 5 bases and J gave up 5 bases, with 18 bases separating them. Germline loops: CDR1 SEHNR, CDR2 FQNEAQ (reference sequence). The CDR3 nucleotides read TGTGCCAGCAGCCCTCCGAGGGGGGCGGATACTGAAGCTTTCTTT. Translation gives CASSPPRGADTEAFF. Full variable domain (remainder filled in from reference TRBV7-9 and TRBJ1-1): DTGVSQNPRHKITKRGQNVTFRCDPISEHNRLYWYRQTLGQGPEFLTYFQNEAQLEKSRLLSDRFSAERPKGSFSTLEIQRTEQGDSAMYLCASSPPRGADTEAFFGQGTRLTVV.

This chain connects TRBV6-8 to TRBJ2-3; the match to TRBD1 covers 8 bases. This CDR3 region has 15 residues. The V segment lost 5 bases and the J segment 0 bases; nucleotides outside the gene matches: 4. Germline V gene data show CDR1 as MNHGY and CDR2 as SAAAGT. CDR3 sequence reads: CASSQDRASTDTQYF. For the CDR3, the DNA is TGTGCCAGCAGTCAGGACAGGGCCAGCACAGATACGCAGTATTTT.

CDR3 coding DNA: TGTGCCAGCAGCCCGCTACCCGGGACCTCCTACGAGCAGTACTTC. It translates to CASSPLPGTSYEQYF. The rearrangement links TRBV7-6 to TRBJ2-7; D may correspond to TRBD1 or TRBD2 (5 bases each). This CDR3 is 15 amino acids long. Trimming stripped 5 bases from V and 0 bases from J, with 14 bases between. CDR1 is SGHVS and CDR2 is FNYEAQ in the germline V gene.

The chain links TRBV9 to TRBJ2-3, with D unclear. Germline V CDR1 and CDR2: SGDLS, YYNGEE. Trimming took off 4 bases at V and 2 bases at J, with 14 bases between the two ends. The CDR3 contains 15 residues. The CDR3 DNA follows: TGTGCCAGCAGCCGACTGTTTGTAGACACAGATACGCAGTATTTT. Protein product: CASSRLFVDTDTQYF.

The chain recombines TRBV15 with TRBJ2-1, with 12 bases fitting TRBD2. The CDR3 is 13 residues long. Germline loops: CDR1 LNHNV, CDR2 YYDKDF (reference sequence). After removal of 5 bases from V and 7 bases from J, the junction contained 0 bases not matched to a gene. The CDR3 sequence: CATSGLAGNEQFF. The CDR3 DNA sequence: TGTGCCACCAGCGGACTAGCGGGGAATGAGCAGTTCTTC.

This clonotype was found a few times. CDR3 coding DNA: TGTGCCAGCAGCTTAGCGAGGGATCTGAACACTGAAGCTTTCTTT. Translating it yields CASSLARDLNTEAFF. The V call is TRBV7-6, the J call TRBJ1-1, with D uncertain. CDR1 and CDR2 from the germline V gene are SGHVS and FNYEAQ. CDR3 length: 15 amino acids. V was trimmed by 0 bases and J by 0 bases, leaving 8 bases between them.

The rearrangement joins TRBV7-3 to TRBJ1-1, with 9 bases identical to TRBD1. CDR1 SGHTA and CDR2 FQGTGA come from the germline V gene. The ends lost 5 bases at V and 5 bases at J; junction bases unmatched: 12. CDR3 length equals 16 residues. The CDR3 protein is CASSTGTGTAGTEAFF. The DNA for the CDR3 is TGTGCCAGCAGCACCGGGACAGGGACGGCAGGGACTGAAGCTTTCTTT.

This clonotype was counted only a few times. The chain joins TRBV19 to TRBJ1-1, with D hard to call. Germline loops: CDR1 LNHDA, CDR2 SQIVND (reference sequence). The ends were cut back, 7 bases at V and 1 base at J, with 10 bases in the middle. The CDR3 spans 13 residues. This chain's CDR3 is CASTPYRNTEAFF. For the CDR3, the DNA is TGTGCCAGTACCCCATATCGGAACACTGAAGCTTTCTTT. Drawing the rest from reference TRBV19 and TRBJ1-1, the complete variable domain is DGGITQSPKYLFRKEGQNVTLSCEQNLNHDAMYWYRQDPGQGLRLIYYSQIVNDFQKGDIAEGYSVSREKKESFPLTVTSAQKNPTAFYLCASTPYRNTEAFFGQGTRLTVV.

The chain is built from TRBV5-1 and TRBJ2-2, with TRBD1 matching 8 bases. The CDR3 has 15 residues. V trimming: 4 bases; J trimming: 2 bases; junction bases outside the gene matches: 4. Germline CDR1 and CDR2: SGHRS and YFSETQ. Here the CDR3 reads CASSLRGPNTGELFF. As DNA, the CDR3 is TGCGCCAGCAGCCTCAGGGGGCCCAACACCGGGGAGCTGTTTTTT.